Below are 8 T cell receptor beta chains sequenced from a single sample in a study of control samples from healthy donors and cancer patients. The assay was immunoSEQ multiplex PCR, and TCRdb's table has in-frame clones only and misses some. The data contain roughly 150,000 clones, more than 85% of them singletons. The material sequenced was blood. The receptors here all came from a woman in her twenties or thirties in good health.

J is TRBJ1-1 and V is TRBV2; D uncertain. The CDR3 runs to 15 residues. The germline CDR1 and CDR2 sequences are SNHLY and FYNNEI. The ends were cut back, 5 bases at V and 0 bases at J, with 13 bases in the middle. CDR3 nucleotides: TGTGCCAGCAGTCCCGAGAGCCTAATGAACACTGAAGCTTTCTTT. It specifies CASSPESLMNTEAFF.

A note on this clone: The junction differs from germline at one of its ends, possibly a read error. The V and J genes are TRBV9 and TRBJ1-3; unclear D gene. Germline CDR1 is SGDLS and CDR2 is YYNGEE. CDR3 length equals 15 residues. CDR3 sequence reads: CASSFRPGSENTIYF. CDR3 DNA sequence: TGTGCCAGCAGCTTCCGCCCAGGCTCTGAAAACACCATATATTTT.

In nucleotides, the CDR3 is TGTGCCAGCAGCCTTGGGGGGCCCGCTTTCTTT. This translates into CASSLGGPAFF. The chain joins TRBV11-2 to TRBJ1-1; D is perhaps TRBD1 (6 bases). Germline V gives CDR1 SGHAT, CDR2 FQNNGV. Trimming removed 5 bases at V and 11 bases at J, with 12 bases between. The CDR3 consists of 11 residues.

On this clone itself: The junction and the germline gene differ at one end; a read error may be behind it. The chain joins TRBV7-7 to TRBJ1-4; 7 nucleotides line up with TRBD1. The CDR3 is 15 amino acids. Germline lookup yields CDR1 SSHAT and CDR2 FNYEAQ (reference sequence). CDR3 nucleotide sequence: TGTGCTAGCAGCAGTCCGGGACAGTATAATGAAAAACTGTTTTTT. Encoded protein: CASSSPGQYNEKLFF.

The rearrangement links TRBV2 to TRBJ1-2; TRBD1 matches at 7 bases. The CDR3 has 12 residues. Germline V gene sequence: CDR1 SNHLY, CDR2 FYNNEI. Trimming removed 5 bases from V and 6 bases from J; junction bases left unmatched: 3. The CDR3 region is CASSRGPDGYTF. DNA for the CDR3: TGTGCCAGCAGTAGGGGGCCAGATGGCTACACCTTC.

On this clone: Its ends do not fully match the called genes, so a read error is possible. The sample carries other DNA sequences with the same CDR3. The rearrangement links TRBV19 to TRBJ2-3; 9 bases fit TRBD2. Germline V lookup: CDR1 LNHDA, CDR2 SQIVND (reference sequence). This CDR3 has 16 amino acids. Written as DNA, the CDR3 is TGTGCTAGTAGCTGGGGTAGCGGGAGTAGCACAGATACGCAGTATTTT. It is translated as CASSWGSGSSTDTQYF.

The CDR3 loop is CASRSTQGGYQPQHF. CDR3 nucleotides: TGTGCCAGCAGGTCTACACAGGGTGGGTATCAGCCCCAGCATTTT. V usage is TRBV28 and J usage is TRBJ1-5; TRBD1 is a possible D gene (6 bases). The CDR3 is 15 residues long. Germline values: CDR1 MDHEN, CDR2 SYDVKM. V gave up 6 bases and J gave up 5 bases, with 17 bases separating them.

The rearrangement joins TRBV5-5 to TRBJ2-1; D is tentatively TRBD1 or TRBD2 (6 bases each). The CDR3 sequence is 17 residues long. Germline assignment: CDR1 SGHKS and CDR2 YYEKEE (reference sequence). Trimming removed 3 bases from V and 7 bases from J, with 23 bases in between. The CDR3 is CASSSFPSEGGQNEQFF. The CDR3 nucleotides read TGTGCCAGCAGCTCATTCCCATCGGAGGGGGGCCAAAATGAGCAGTTCTTC.